This TCR beta chain was retrieved from a study of response to subunit inactivated influenza vaccine. General study findings and limits: Few new T cells, the authors suggested, are recruited by each seasonal influenza vaccination.

Concerning this clonotype itself: Its antigen remains unidentified.

Using its own MiXCR run on the RT-PCR reads, TCRdb lists one record per CDR3 protein. Of more than 550,000 distinct CDR3 sequences in the sample, approximately 10% were seen once. Between the trimmed V and J ends, which lost 6 bases and 7 bases, there was a span of 10 bases. CDR3 size: 12 residues. The clonotype was recovered from a man aged 50 to 59 who received an inactivated influenza vaccine. The chain carries TRBV12-3 or TRBV12-4 and TRBJ2-1; D gene unclear. Here the sequenced sample was PBMCs from blood, taken on the day of vaccination. The CDR3: CASRPLENEQFF. CDR3 nucleotide sequence: TGTGCCAGCAGACCACTGGAGAATGAGCAGTTCTTC.